This TCR beta chain is from a study of T cell responses to AZD1222 COVID-19 vaccine. TCRdb's copy holds only in-frame clones and misses some; the assay was immunoSEQ multiplex PCR. This sample has some 100,000 clones; about 93% occur once, and the top ten carry around 1.7%. This CDR3 has 13 residues. V shed 1 base and J shed 2 bases, with 6 bases lying between them. Germline CDR1 SGHNT, CDR2 YYREEE (reference sequence). This material consisted of peripheral blood, taken on day 0 of AZD1222 vaccination. The receptor's source is an adult in good health. The genes are TRBV5-4 and TRBJ2-5, with a possible D match to TRBD2 (5 bases). CDR3 nucleotide sequence: TGTGCCAGCAGCTTGTGGGAGCAAGAGACCCAGTACTTC. The encoded protein is CASSLWEQETQYF.